These 14 T cell receptor beta chains were sequenced from one sample in a study of OX40 agonist ivuxolimab in advanced cancers. Only in-frame clones appear in the TCRdb table, and some are missing; sequencing was by immunoSEQ multiplex PCR. The sample consists of tens of thousands of clones, roughly 85% of them appearing once. Sequences were derived from CD4+ or CD8+ T cells sorted from blood, sampled in a trial of the OX40 agonist ivuxolimab. These receptors were collected from an adult with an advanced solid tumor such as melanoma, head and neck, liver or kidney cancer.

The rearrangement uses TRBV29-1 and TRBJ2-7; 7 nucleotides align to TRBD1. J gave up 0 bases and V 6 bases, and 5 bases lay outside the gene matches. Germline V gives CDR1 SQVTM, CDR2 ANQGSEA. The CDR3 is 13 residues long. CDR3 amino acids: CSVTDRNSYEQYF. In nucleotides, the CDR3 is TGCAGCGTGACGGACAGGAACTCCTACGAGCAGTACTTC.

The chain couples TRBV19 to TRBJ2-7; D is unclear. The length of the CDR3 is 13 residues. V lost 1 base and J 6 bases, leaving 10 bases between the germline ends. Per the germline V gene, CDR1 is LNHDA and CDR2 is SQIVND (reference sequence). The CDR3 DNA is TGTGCCAGTAGTATAGGGCCTAGTGGCGAGCAGTACTTC. Its translation: CASSIGPSGEQYF.

This clone was detected only once. This chain uses TRBV27 with TRBJ2-4, with D unresolved. Germline V gene sequence: CDR1 MNHEY, CDR2 SMNVEV (reference sequence). The CDR3 has 16 residues. V shed 5 bases and J shed 0 bases, with 14 bases lying between them. The CDR3 loop is CASSTRRTLAKNIQYF. The CDR3 nucleotides read TGTGCCAGCAGTACCCGACGGACGCTAGCCAAAAACATTCAGTACTTC.

Only a few counts were recorded for this clone. The chain employs TRBV11-2 and TRBJ2-7; TRBD1 might be the D (5 bases). Germline values: CDR1 SGHAT, CDR2 FQNNGV. Trimming pared 6 bases from V and 13 bases from J, leaving 22 bases between. CDR3 length: 13 residues. CDR3 protein: CASSRDGYDSVYV. CDR3 sequence (DNA): TGTGCCAGCAGTCGAGACGGGTACGACAGCGTTTACGTC.

The chain uses TRBV5-1 and TRBJ2-7, with D perhaps assigned TRBD1 or TRBD2 (5 bases each). CDR3 size: 14 residues. Germline V gene sequence: CDR1 SGHRS, CDR2 YFSETQ. V lost 2 bases and J lost 4, with 13 bases in between. CDR3 bases: TGCGCCAGCAGCTTACGGGACGGATTATACGAGCAGTACGTC. Protein: CASSLRDGLYEQYV.

The chain carries TRBV19 and TRBJ2-1; D is unresolved. V lost 5 bases and J 6 bases, leaving 8 bases between the germline ends. Germline V gene data show CDR1 as LNHDA and CDR2 as SQIVND (reference sequence). This CDR3 is 12 amino acids long. The CDR3 nucleotides are TGTGCCAGTAGTGTCGGAATCAATGAGCAGTTCTTC. It codes for CASSVGINEQFF. The whole variable domain, remainder taken from reference TRBV19 and TRBJ2-1, is DGGITQSPKYLFRKEGQNVTLSCEQNLNHDAMYWYRQDPGQGLRLIYYSQIVNDFQKGDIAEGYSVSREKKESFPLTVTSAQKNPTAFYLCASSVGINEQFFGPGTRLTVL.

The gene calls are TRBV27 and TRBJ2-6; D not certain. Germline CDR1 reads MNHEY; CDR2 reads SMNVEV (reference sequence). V shed 6 bases and J shed 3 bases, with 6 bases lying between them. This CDR3 has 13 amino acids. Here the CDR3 reads CASRVIGANVLTF. CDR3 in DNA: TGTGCCAGCAGGGTAATTGGGGCCAACGTCCTGACTTTC.

The chain uses TRBV28 and TRBJ2-7; D possibly corresponds to TRBD1 (5 bases). Trimming pared 6 bases from V and 5 bases from J, leaving 8 bases between. Germline V gives CDR1 MDHEN, CDR2 SYDVKM. The CDR3 length is 11 residues. The CDR3 region is CASRWGHEQYF. For the CDR3, the DNA is TGTGCCAGCAGGTGGGGCCACGAGCAGTACTTC.

This chain uses TRBV28 with TRBJ2-1; TRBD2 matches 10 bases. V dropped 8 bases and J dropped 4; count of bases not matched to a gene: 8. The CDR3 length is 15 residues. Germline V gene lookup returns CDR1 MDHEN and CDR2 SYDVKM. CDR3 amino acids: CASVSGGAEYNEQFF. As DNA, the CDR3 is TGTGCCAGCGTAAGCGGGGGGGCCGAGTACAATGAGCAGTTCTTC.

The chain carries TRBV7-2 and TRBJ2-1, with 12 nucleotides matching TRBD2. Germline CDR1 reads SGHTA; CDR2 reads FQGNSA. The CDR3 has 15 residues. J was trimmed by 7 bases and V by 4 bases; bases with no gene match: 5. As DNA, the CDR3 is TGTGCCAGCAGCTCTCGACTAGCGGGAGCTAATGAGCAGTTCTTC. Protein product: CASSSRLAGANEQFF.

The sample holds a few counts of this clone. The chain carries TRBV6-6 and TRBJ1-1; D is undetermined. Between the trimmed V and J ends, which lost 6 bases and 2 bases, there was a span of 13 bases. The CDR3 has 14 amino acids. Germline V CDR1 and CDR2: MNHNY, SVGAGI (reference sequence). CDR3 bases: TGTGCCAGCAGCTCCACAAGATCTAACACTGAAGCTTTCTTT. Its protein is CASSSTRSNTEAFF.

The V gene is TRBV9, the J gene TRBJ2-1; possibly TRBD2 for D (5 bases). The CDR3 length is 15 residues. From germline, CDR1 is SGDLS and CDR2 YYNGEE. Trimming took 0 bases from V and 5 from J, leaving 12 bases between them. CDR3 sequence (DNA): TGTGCCAGCAGCGTAGAGGAGACGGAGGACAATGAGCAGTTCTTC. Amino acid sequence: CASSVEETEDNEQFF.

The sample holds one count of this clone. This chain uses TRBV29-1 with TRBJ1-1; D is undetermined. This CDR3 is built from 15 residues. The germline CDR1 and CDR2 sequences are SQVTM and ANQGSEA. V was shortened by 4 bases and J by 2 bases, with 17 bases between the two germline ends. The CDR3 nucleotides read TGCAGCGTTGGGGGAGGGTTCCGGGGAAACACTGAAGCTTTCTTT. Encoded protein: CSVGGGFRGNTEAFF.

The V call is TRBV7-3, the J call TRBJ1-2; 7 positions agree with TRBD1. The ends lost 4 bases at V and 5 bases at J; junction bases unmatched: 7. The CDR3 loop spans 14 amino acids. CDR1 and CDR2 from the germline V gene are SGHTA and FQGTGA. The CDR3 here is CASSSPGQRYGYTF. The CDR3 coding sequence is TGTGCCAGCAGCTCACCGGGACAGCGATATGGCTACACCTTC.